What follows describes a single TCR beta chain. The CDR3 has 15 residues. V trimming: 7 bases; J trimming: 3 bases; junction bases outside the gene matches: 12. Germline loops: CDR1 SEHNR, CDR2 FQNEAQ (reference sequence). This sample is drawn from a study of tumor-infiltrating lymphocytes in localized non-small cell lung cancer. Study-wide context: Several tumor histologies, both smoking statuses, and some post-neoadjuvant chemotherapy samples were included.

Using immunoSEQ multiplex PCR, the repertoire was profiled, and TCRdb retains in-frame clones only, with some absent. This sample has about 16,000 clones, with 55% to 70% found just once. This chain joins TRBV7-9 and TRBJ2-7; 7 bases line up with TRBD1. This sequence was found in a human donor with non-small cell lung cancer. Sequencing used lung tumor tissue. CDR3 region: CASTTSMGQNYEQYF. For the CDR3, the DNA is TGTGCCAGCACCACGAGTATGGGACAGAACTACGAGCAGTACTTC.